Presented here are 26 T cell receptor beta chains from one specimen sequenced in a study of graft-versus-host responses after intestinal transplantation. Method: immunoSEQ multiplex PCR; TCRdb's copy keeps in-frame clones and lacks some. Of approximately 33,000 clones detected, about four fifths appear once; the ten largest clones hold 15% to 20%. Which antigens these TCRs recognize remains unknown. Sequencing used unstimulated CD8+ T cells sorted from spleen or lymph node cells, obtained before intestinal transplant. The receptors derive from a human donor who received an intestinal transplant.

This clone was seen only once. Here the CDR3 reads CASSLTHSTGGNTIYF. CDR3 bases: TGTGCCAGCAGCTTGACCCATAGTACAGGGGGAAACACCATATATTTT. The chain has TRBV5-8 and TRBJ1-3; tentative D call: TRBD1 (6 bases). The CDR3 length is 16 residues. Germline V lookup: CDR1 SGHTS, CDR2 YDEGEE. V lost 1 base to trimming and J lost 4 bases, with 15 bases between them.

In its sample, this clone was seen a few times. J is TRBJ2-7 and V is TRBV4-2, with 11 bases matching TRBD2. The CDR3 has 16 amino acids. In germline, CDR1 is LGHNA, CDR2 YNFKEQ. The V and J ends lost 3 bases and 5 bases, in that order; junction bases with no gene match: 9. The CDR3 DNA sequence: TGTGCCAGCAGCCAGACGATCGGGACTAGCGGCCACGAGCAGTACTTC. Protein product: CASSQTIGTSGHEQYF.

The chain recombines TRBV7-8 with TRBJ2-7, with D maybe TRBD2 (6 bases). Trimming stripped 4 bases from V and 3 bases from J, with 10 bases between. Per germline, CDR1 SGHVS and CDR2 FQNEAQ. The CDR3 totals 13 residues. CDR3 region: CASSSRGRYEQYF. In nucleotides, the CDR3 is TGTGCCAGCAGCTCGCGGGGTCGCTACGAGCAGTACTTC.

V usage is TRBV27 and J usage is TRBJ2-7; 7 bases agree with TRBD1. The CDR3 spans 16 residues. V trimming: 2 bases; J trimming: 0 bases; junction bases outside the gene matches: 7. Germline values: CDR1 MNHEY, CDR2 SMNVEV (reference sequence). CDR3 sequence reads: CASSLGEGAGSYEQYF. The CDR3 DNA reads TGTGCCAGCAGTTTAGGCGAGGGGGCGGGCTCCTACGAGCAGTACTTC.

The V call is TRBV6-5, the J call TRBJ2-7, with TRBD1 as a possible D gene (5 bases). The V end lost 0 bases, the J end lost 0 bases, and 9 bases lay between the germline ends. The CDR3 spans 15 residues. CDR1 and CDR2 (germline): MNHEY, SVGAGI. The CDR3 loop reads CASSYSGRVSYEQYF. In DNA, the CDR3 is TGTGCCAGCAGTTACTCTGGCAGGGTCTCCTACGAGCAGTACTTC.

The chain couples TRBV4-1 to TRBJ2-7; no clear D gene. CDR3 size: 15 residues. The V end lost 4 bases, the J end lost 0 bases, and 13 bases lay between the germline ends. Looked up from germline, CDR1 is MGHRA and CDR2 is YSYEKL. CDR3 in amino acids: CASSPGSHSSYEQYF. CDR3 coding DNA: TGCGCCAGCAGCCCCGGTTCCCATAGCTCCTACGAGCAGTACTTC.

This chain uses TRBV5-5 with TRBJ2-4, with 7 bases that match TRBD1. The CDR3 is made up of 16 amino acids. Germline CDR1 SGHKS, CDR2 YYEKEE (reference sequence). J lost 1 base, V lost 5 bases, and 9 bases had no gene match. The CDR3 here is CASRKNTGDAKNIQYF. In DNA, the CDR3 is TGTGCCAGCAGGAAAAATACAGGGGATGCCAAAAACATTCAGTACTTC.

The chain joins TRBV29-1 to TRBJ2-7, with D perhaps TRBD1 (5 bases). Trimming pared 5 bases from V and 0 bases from J, leaving 14 bases between. CDR1 and CDR2 (germline): SQVTM, ANQGSEA. The length of the CDR3 is 14 residues. Written as DNA, the CDR3 is TGCAGCGTTCTTACAGGCACCGACTCCTACGAGCAGTACTTC. This translates into CSVLTGTDSYEQYF.

This rearrangement joins TRBV11-1 to TRBJ1-1; TRBD1 might be the D (5 bases). The CDR3 extends over 14 amino acids. Looked up from germline, CDR1 is SGHAT and CDR2 is FQDESV (reference sequence). The V end lost 6 bases, the J end lost 4 bases, and 15 bases lay between the germline ends. This chain's CDR3 is CASSLSGGGTEAFF. DNA for the CDR3: TGTGCCAGCAGTCTAAGCGGGGGAGGCACTGAAGCTTTCTTT.

The chain's CDR3 is CASSQERTVGEKLFF. The CDR3 coding sequence is TGCGCCAGCAGCCAAGAAAGGACAGTAGGTGAAAAACTGTTTTTT. V gene TRBV4-1 combines with J gene TRBJ1-4; D may be TRBD1 (6 bases). Deletions cut 0 bases from V and 7 bases from J, with 12 bases between. This CDR3 is built from 15 residues. Germline V gene data show CDR1 as MGHRA and CDR2 as YSYEKL.

A single count supports this clone. The rearrangement links TRBV7-6 to TRBJ2-1; TRBD2 matches at 7 bases. The CDR3 runs 15 residues. The V segment lost 6 bases and the J segment 0 bases; nucleotides outside the gene matches: 5. Germline CDR1 is SGHVS and CDR2 is FNYEAQ. The CDR3 reads CASSSGTNSYNEQFF. The CDR3 DNA sequence: TGTGCCAGCAGTTCCGGGACTAACTCCTACAATGAGCAGTTCTTC.

V usage is TRBV6-1 and J usage is TRBJ1-2, with unresolved D. This CDR3 is built from 14 residues. Trimming cost V 2 bases and J 4 bases, with 11 bases left between them. Germline V gene sequence: CDR1 MNHNS, CDR2 SASEGT. CDR3 in DNA: TGTGCCAGCAGTGAACGTCAGGTCTCCTATGGCTACACCTTC. Residues: CASSERQVSYGYTF.

This chain joins TRBV2 and TRBJ2-6, with D perhaps TRBD1 (6 bases). V was clipped by 6 bases and J by 3 bases, with 12 bases between them. CDR3 length: 15 residues. Germline CDR1 reads SNHLY; CDR2 reads FYNNEI. CDR3: CASSDGGGGANVLTF. CDR3 in DNA: TGTGCCAGCAGCGATGGGGGCGGTGGGGCCAACGTCCTGACTTTC.

This chain links TRBV28 with TRBJ2-7; 8 positions match TRBD1. The CDR3 has 12 amino acids. The V gene end was trimmed by 4 bases and the J gene end by 4 bases; junction bases not matched to a gene: 0. Germline CDR1 reads MDHEN; CDR2 reads SYDVKM. Here the CDR3 DNA reads TGTGCCAGCAGTTGGACAGGGTACGAGCAGTACTTC. Its protein product is CASSWTGYEQYF.

This sequence joins TRBV28 and TRBJ2-7; possibly TRBD1 for D (6 bases). Deletions cut 5 bases from V and 3 bases from J, with 14 bases between. This CDR3 has 14 amino acids. Germline loops: CDR1 MDHEN, CDR2 SYDVKM. The CDR3 coding sequence is TGTGCCAGCAGTGACCGGGACATGATCTACGAGCAGTACTTC. The encoded protein is CASSDRDMIYEQYF.

The chain joins TRBV6-6 to TRBJ2-3; a possible D gene is TRBD2 (5 bases). V was trimmed by 5 bases and J by 2 bases, leaving 14 bases between them. Germline V gene sequence: CDR1 MNHNY, CDR2 SVGAGI (reference sequence). This CDR3 spans 15 amino acids. Here the CDR3 reads CASSRISAVTDTQYF. As DNA, the CDR3 is TGTGCCAGCAGTAGGATTAGCGCTGTCACAGATACGCAGTATTTT.

V usage is TRBV5-4 and J usage is TRBJ2-7, with 7 positions matching TRBD1. V gave up 4 bases and J gave up 2 bases; unmatched junction bases: 3. This CDR3 is 13 amino acids long. Germline V gives CDR1 SGHNT, CDR2 YYREEE (reference sequence). The CDR3 loop reads CASSPDRTYEQYF. The CDR3 DNA is TGTGCCAGCAGCCCGGACAGGACCTACGAGCAGTACTTC.

The genes are TRBV10-3 and TRBJ1-4; 7 bases agree with TRBD1. Looked up from germline, CDR1 is ENHRY and CDR2 is SYGVKD. Trimming took 7 bases from V and 0 from J; bases not matched to a gene: 14. The CDR3 length is 18 residues. The CDR3 nucleotides are TGTGCCATCAAACATCACCCATGGACAGGACCAACTAATGAAAAACTGTTTTTT. Translation: CAIKHHPWTGPTNEKLFF.

The chain combines TRBV2 with TRBJ2-7, with TRBD2 identical over 10 bases. In germline, CDR1 is SNHLY, CDR2 FYNNEI. The CDR3 spans 15 residues. V shed 8 bases, J shed 3 bases, and the junction held 10 bases outside the gene matches. CDR3 sequence: CASGETSGPNYEQYF. The CDR3 DNA is TGTGCCAGCGGGGAGACTAGCGGGCCTAACTACGAGCAGTACTTC.

This clone was seen only once. The rearrangement links TRBV29-1 to TRBJ2-7; unclear D gene. V gave up 6 bases and J gave up 3 bases, with 12 bases separating them. Germline loops: CDR1 SQVTM, CDR2 ANQGSEA. The CDR3 length is 12 residues. CDR3 nucleotides: TGCAGCGTACGACTGTCGGACTACGAGCAGTACTTC. It yields the protein CSVRLSDYEQYF.

The V and J genes are TRBV6-5 and TRBJ2-2; the D gene is possibly TRBD1 (8 bases). Germline assignment: CDR1 MNHEY and CDR2 SVGAGI. V lost 2 bases to trimming and J lost 5 bases, with 15 bases between them. CDR3 size: 16 residues. As DNA, the CDR3 is TGTGCCAGCAGTTACGCCGACAGGGGAGGGACCGGGGAGCTGTTTTTT. It encodes CASSYADRGGTGELFF.

The chain links TRBV19 to TRBJ2-4, with 8 nucleotides matching TRBD1. Germline-derived CDR1 and CDR2 are LNHDA and SQIVND (reference sequence). The CDR3 totals 15 residues. The J segment lost 7 bases and the V segment lost 3 bases, leaving 8 bases of the junction unmatched. The CDR3 DNA sequence: TGTGCCAGTAGTATGGGCCAGGGGGCCATTAACATTCAGTACTTC. It codes for CASSMGQGAINIQYF.

This rearrangement joins TRBV7-2 to TRBJ2-7, with 11 bases lining up with TRBD1. This CDR3 contains 16 residues. Germline CDR1 is SGHTA and CDR2 is FQGNSA. J lost 2 bases, V lost 5 bases, and 8 bases had no gene match. The CDR3 region is CASSVIPGQGAYEQYF. As DNA, the CDR3 is TGTGCCAGCAGCGTGATACCGGGACAGGGGGCCTACGAGCAGTACTTC.

There are a few counts of this clone. V is TRBV4-1 and J is TRBJ1-5; D is possibly TRBD1 (5 bases). Trimming removed 3 bases at V and 5 bases at J, with 17 bases between. Germline assignment: CDR1 MGHRA and CDR2 YSYEKL. The CDR3 extends over 16 amino acids. CDR3 loop: CASSQSGTSSDQPQHF. CDR3 nucleotides: TGCGCCAGCAGCCAGTCAGGGACTTCGTCAGATCAGCCCCAGCATTTT.

The table lists this clone with a count of one. The chain combines TRBV7-9 with TRBJ1-1; no definite D call. This CDR3 is built from 13 residues. V was trimmed by 4 bases and J by 0 bases, leaving 6 bases between them. The V gene's germline CDR1 is SEHNR and CDR2 FQNEAQ (reference sequence). The CDR3 region has the DNA TGTGCCAGCAGCTCGACACTGAACACTGAAGCTTTCTTT. Encoded protein: CASSSTLNTEAFF.

The genes are TRBV5-4 and TRBJ1-2; TRBD1 matches 9 bases. The germline V gene has CDR1 SGHNT and CDR2 YYREEE (reference sequence). The CDR3 loop spans 13 amino acids. V gave up 2 bases and J gave up 6 bases; unmatched junction bases: 2. In DNA form, the CDR3 reads TGTGCCAGCAGCTTACAGGGGGCGAATGGCTACACCTTC. This translates into CASSLQGANGYTF.